Below, 19 T cell receptor beta chains from the same sample are listed, as sequenced in a study of PD-1 blockade in mismatch repair-deficient tumors. The repertoire was sequenced with immunoSEQ multiplex PCR; TCRdb's copy has only in-frame clones and lacks some. The sample lists around 52,000 clones, more than 65% occurring once. The sequencing here drew on peripheral blood, taken about 4.5 months after starting pembrolizumab. Source of these receptors: an adult with mismatch repair-deficient cancer.

The CDR3 sequence: CASSGTASNEQFF. In DNA form, the CDR3 reads TGTGCCAGTAGTGGGACAGCTAGCAATGAGCAGTTCTTC. The chain couples TRBV19 to TRBJ2-1, with 7 positions matching TRBD1. Losses at the gene ends were 5 bases for V and 6 bases for J; bases not matched to a gene: 4. This CDR3 has 13 residues. Per germline, CDR1 LNHDA and CDR2 SQIVND (reference sequence).

This chain joins TRBV4-1 and TRBJ1-5; D might be TRBD1 (5 bases). V was trimmed by 0 bases and J by 6 bases, leaving 12 bases between them. The V gene's germline CDR1 is MGHRA and CDR2 YSYEKL. The CDR3 sequence is 15 residues long. The CDR3 reads CASSQDVGGVQPQHF. CDR3 in DNA: TGCGCCAGCAGCCAAGATGTGGGGGGTGTTCAGCCCCAGCATTTT.

This rearrangement joins TRBV7-8 to TRBJ2-1, with 11 bases lining up with TRBD2. Looked up from germline, CDR1 is SGHVS and CDR2 is FQNEAQ. V trimming: 6 bases; J trimming: 7 bases; junction bases outside the gene matches: 8. This CDR3 contains 15 residues. The CDR3 DNA reads TGTGCCAGCAGGATTACCGGGACTAGCGGAAATGAGCAGTTCTTC. Translated, it gives CASRITGTSGNEQFF. The full variable domain, rest sourced from reference TRBV7-8 and TRBJ2-1, is GAGVSQSPRYKVAKRGQDVALRCDPISGHVSLFWYQQALGQGPEFLTYFQNEAQLDKSGLPSDRFFAERPEGSVSTLKIQRTQQEDSAVYLCASRITGTSGNEQFFGPGTRLTVL.

This clone turned up a few times. CDR3 residues: CASSSRGSRGANYGYTF. CDR3 sequence (DNA): TGTGCCAGCAGCTCCCGGGGAAGTCGGGGGGCTAACTATGGCTACACCTTC. The rearrangement uses TRBV7-2 and TRBJ1-2; a possible D gene is TRBD1 (5 bases). Trimming cost V 4 bases and J 0 bases, with 18 bases left between them. This CDR3 contains 17 residues. Germline CDR1 reads SGHTA; CDR2 reads FQGNSA.

This sequence joins TRBV11-1 and TRBJ2-5; 7 bases line up with TRBD1. This CDR3 has 14 residues. The germline CDR1 and CDR2 sequences are SGHAT and FQDESV (reference sequence). Losses at the gene ends were 5 bases for V and 1 base for J; bases not matched to a gene: 4. The CDR3 coding sequence is TGTGCCAGCAGCCCACGACAGGGCCAAGAGACCCAGTACTTC. Amino acids: CASSPRQGQETQYF. The full variable domain, completed using reference TRBV11-1 and TRBJ2-5, is EAEVAQSPRYKITEKSQAVAFWCDPISGHATLYWYRQILGQGPELLVQFQDESVVDDSQLPKDRFSAERLKGVDSTLKIQPAELGDSAMYLCASSPRQGQETQYFGPGTRLLVL.

This chain uses TRBV19 with TRBJ2-1; 7 nucleotides line up with TRBD1. V was clipped by 5 bases and J by 4 bases; unmatched bases: 8. CDR1 and CDR2 (germline): LNHDA, SQIVND (reference sequence). CDR3 length: 15 amino acids. CDR3 region: CASSVFKQGYNEQFF. The CDR3 DNA reads TGTGCCAGTAGTGTCTTTAAACAGGGGTACAATGAGCAGTTCTTC.

The V and J genes are TRBV25-1 and TRBJ2-5, with a tentative D call TRBD2 (5 bases). Germline assignment: CDR1 MGHDK and CDR2 SYGVNS. CDR3 length equals 15 residues. The ends were cut back, 1 base at V and 2 bases at J, with 11 bases in the middle. The CDR3 loop reads CASSELSGAQETQYF. As DNA, the CDR3 is TGTGCCAGCAGTGAATTAAGCGGAGCTCAAGAGACCCAGTACTTC.

The J gene is TRBJ2-7, the V gene TRBV30; no clear D gene. In germline, CDR1 is GTSNPN, CDR2 SVGIG (reference sequence). CDR3 length equals 14 residues. The ends were cut back, 4 bases at V and 6 bases at J, with 19 bases in the middle. CDR3 residues: CAWTAHRPEGEQYF. The CDR3 DNA reads as TGTGCCTGGACCGCCCACAGACCCGAAGGCGAGCAGTACTTC. Filled out from reference TRBV30 and TRBJ2-7, the complete variable domain reads SQTIHQWPATLVQPVGSPLSLECTVEGTSNPNLYWYRQAAGRGLQLLFYSVGIGQISSEVPQNLSASRPQDRQFILSSKKLLLSDSGFYLCAWTAHRPEGEQYFGPGTRLTVT.

J is TRBJ2-1 and V is TRBV6-5; 11 nucleotides agree with TRBD1. The CDR3 is 15 amino acids. Germline-derived CDR1 and CDR2 are MNHEY and SVGAGI. The V segment lost 6 bases and the J segment 4 bases; nucleotides outside the gene matches: 5. CDR3 in amino acids: CASRGDRGAYNEQFF. The CDR3 DNA follows: TGTGCCAGCAGGGGGGACAGGGGGGCTTACAATGAGCAGTTCTTC.

V gene TRBV18 combines with J gene TRBJ2-1; TRBD2 aligns across 7 bases. J gave up 8 bases and V 0 bases, and 10 bases lay outside the gene matches. CDR3 length equals 16 residues. Germline V lookup: CDR1 KGHSH, CDR2 LQKENI. The CDR3 here is CASSPPARTRGYEQFF. The CDR3 DNA is TGTGCCAGCTCACCACCAGCTAGGACTAGAGGATATGAGCAGTTCTTC.

V and J are TRBV6-1 and TRBJ1-1, with D possibly matching TRBD1 (6 bases). The germline V and J ends were trimmed by 3 bases and 3 bases, with 23 bases remaining between them. The CDR3 is 18 amino acids. Germline V gene lookup returns CDR1 MNHNS and CDR2 SASEGT. The CDR3 protein is CASSDLGARHERDTEAFF. CDR3 coding DNA: TGTGCCAGCAGTGACCTGGGGGCACGCCATGAAAGGGACACTGAAGCTTTCTTT.

This chain links TRBV6-1 with TRBJ2-7; D call uncertain. Per germline, CDR1 MNHNS and CDR2 SASEGT. With 8 bases removed from V and 0 bases from J, the gap between germline ends came to 17 bases. The CDR3 has 15 amino acids. The CDR3 sequence: CASSSQRTASYEQYF. For the CDR3, the DNA is TGTGCCAGCTCCTCCCAACGGACGGCCTCCTACGAGCAGTACTTC.

In this sample, this clone turned up a few times. This chain connects TRBV7-6 to TRBJ1-2, with 11 bases matching TRBD1. The V gene end was trimmed by 8 bases and the J gene end by 6 bases; junction bases not matched to a gene: 11. CDR3 size: 15 residues. Germline assignment: CDR1 SGHVS and CDR2 FNYEAQ. CDR3 region: CASGSVDRGHNGYTF. For the CDR3, the DNA is TGTGCCAGCGGCTCCGTGGACAGGGGGCATAATGGCTACACCTTC.

V gene TRBV18 combines with J gene TRBJ1-2; no definite D call. This CDR3 contains 15 residues. Germline CDR1 reads KGHSH; CDR2 reads LQKENI. V gave up 2 bases and J gave up 4 bases, with 14 bases separating them. DNA of the CDR3: TGTGCCAGCTCACCAAACAACAGAGCGGGCTATGGCTACACCTTC. The encoded protein is CASSPNNRAGYGYTF.

This chain uses TRBV6-5 with TRBJ1-4, with a tentative D call TRBD1 (5 bases). Germline V gene data show CDR1 as MNHEY and CDR2 as SVGAGI. There are 15 residues in the CDR3. V was clipped by 5 bases and J by 0 bases, with 10 bases between them. The CDR3 DNA reads TGTGCCAGCAGTGGGGGAATTGCAACTAATGAAAAACTGTTTTTT. Its translation is CASSGGIATNEKLFF.

The chain uses TRBV6-1 and TRBJ2-7; possibly TRBD1 or TRBD2 for D (5 bases each). The CDR3 runs to 14 residues. Trimming removed 5 bases from V and 4 bases from J, with 15 bases in between. CDR1 is MNHNS and CDR2 is SASEGT in the germline V gene. The CDR3 protein is CASSTRDGEYEQYF. DNA of the CDR3: TGTGCCAGCAGTACCCGGGACGGAGAGTACGAGCAGTACTTC.

Here the CDR3 reads CASSRQGGTEAFF. Written as DNA, the CDR3 is TGTGCCAGCAGTCGCCAGGGAGGAACTGAAGCTTTCTTT. V is TRBV25-1 and J is TRBJ1-1, with D possibly TRBD1 on 5 matching bases. The CDR3 has 13 residues. The germline V gene encodes CDR1 MGHDK and CDR2 SYGVNS. V was cut by 5 bases and J by 5 bases, with 12 bases left in between.

The gene calls are TRBV6-1 and TRBJ2-5, with D uncertain. This CDR3 comprises 13 residues. Germline CDR1 MNHNS, CDR2 SASEGT. V lost 6 bases to trimming and J lost 5 bases, with 13 bases between them. DNA for the CDR3: TGTGCCAGCAGCAACGGGCCACGCGAGACCCAGTACTTC. The encoded protein is CASSNGPRETQYF.

The genes are TRBV7-6 and TRBJ1-5, with 7 nucleotides matching TRBD1. This CDR3 region has 15 residues. Per germline, CDR1 SGHVS and CDR2 FNYEAQ. V dropped 1 base and J dropped 3; count of bases not matched to a gene: 3. The CDR3 sequence is CASSLEGGLNQPQHF. In DNA form, the CDR3 reads TGTGCCAGCAGCTTAGAAGGGGGCCTCAATCAGCCCCAGCATTTT.